The T cell receptor beta chain described here comes from a study of persistence of HIV-infected CD4 T cells. Study-wide results and limits: Degenerate expanded CDR3beta sequences were enriched among CMV- and Gag-responding cells.

The stimulus was lysate of CMV-infected fibroblasts, around 10 ug/mL. Sorting of responding CD4+ T cells relied on upregulated CD40 ligand together with CD69. Notes on this clone: The target antigen is unknown.

The libraries were made with immunoSEQ version 4 in survey mode. The repertoire was sequenced with immunoSEQ multiplex PCR; TCRdb's copy has only in-frame clones and lacks some. The sample has just under 20,000 clones, roughly 74% seen once. The CDR3 runs to 16 residues. V and J are TRBV21-1 and TRBJ2-3; TRBD2 is the table's D call, not checked against the DNA. TRBV21-1 is a pseudogene. The clonotype was recovered from an adult man with HIV who was CMV-seropositive. This material consisted of CD4+ T cells sorted from PBMCs after roughly 17-hour stimulation, taken from a patient who received antiretroviral therapy. CDR3 in DNA: TGTGCCAGCAGCAAAAGGGGGGGCATCTGGACAGATACGCAGTATTTT. Protein sequence: CASSKRGGIWTDTQYF.